This TCR beta chain originates from a study of graft-versus-host responses after intestinal transplantation. At the level of the study: Multivisceral, liver-intestinal, or isolated intestinal transplants were performed in recipients. The whole recipient group had anti-thymocyte globulin induction followed by tacrolimus and steroids for around three years.

The CDR3 is 14 residues long. V was pared by 3 bases and J by 8 bases, with 17 bases between. In germline, CDR1 is SGHRS, CDR2 YFSETQ. Study results and caveats: Some GvH clones appeared in ileal mucosa or blood before recipient bone marrow.

Method: immunoSEQ multiplex PCR; TCRdb's copy keeps in-frame clones and lacks some. Of 95,000 to 130,000 clones listed, approximately 90% were seen once; the top ten hold approximately 0.18%. Details on this clone: Antigen specificity is unknown.

The source of this sequence is a human donor who received an intestinal transplant. V is TRBV5-1 and J is TRBJ1-1; perhaps TRBD1 as D (5 bases). Here the sequenced sample was unstimulated CD4+ T cells sorted from spleen or lymph node cells, taken before intestinal transplant. The CDR3 is CASSWGGTGNEAFF. The DNA for the CDR3 is TGCGCCAGCAGCTGGGGCGGGACCGGGAACGAAGCTTTCTTT.